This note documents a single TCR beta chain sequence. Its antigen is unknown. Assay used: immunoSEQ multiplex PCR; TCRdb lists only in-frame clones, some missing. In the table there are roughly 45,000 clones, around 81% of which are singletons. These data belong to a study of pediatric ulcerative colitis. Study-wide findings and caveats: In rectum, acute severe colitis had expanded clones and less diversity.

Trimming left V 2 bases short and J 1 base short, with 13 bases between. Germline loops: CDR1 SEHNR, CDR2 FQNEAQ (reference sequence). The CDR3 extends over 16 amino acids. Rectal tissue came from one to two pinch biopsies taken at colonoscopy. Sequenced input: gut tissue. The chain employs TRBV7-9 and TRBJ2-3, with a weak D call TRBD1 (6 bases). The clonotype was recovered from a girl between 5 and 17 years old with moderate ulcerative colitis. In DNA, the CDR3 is TGTGCCAGCAGCTTACGTTGGGCAGGGGGCACAGATACGCAGTATTTT. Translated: CASSLRWAGGTDTQYF.